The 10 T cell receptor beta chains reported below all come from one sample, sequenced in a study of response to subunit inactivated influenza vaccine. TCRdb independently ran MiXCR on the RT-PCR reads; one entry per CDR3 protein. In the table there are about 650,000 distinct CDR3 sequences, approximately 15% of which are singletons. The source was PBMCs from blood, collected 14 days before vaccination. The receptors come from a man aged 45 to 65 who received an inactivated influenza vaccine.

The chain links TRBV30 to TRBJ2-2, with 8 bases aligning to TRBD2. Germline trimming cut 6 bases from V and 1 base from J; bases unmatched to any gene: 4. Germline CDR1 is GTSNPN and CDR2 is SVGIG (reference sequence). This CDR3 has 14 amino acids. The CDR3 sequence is CACLSGVNTGELFF. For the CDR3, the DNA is TGTGCCTGTCTTAGCGGGGTGAACACCGGGGAGCTGTTTTTT.

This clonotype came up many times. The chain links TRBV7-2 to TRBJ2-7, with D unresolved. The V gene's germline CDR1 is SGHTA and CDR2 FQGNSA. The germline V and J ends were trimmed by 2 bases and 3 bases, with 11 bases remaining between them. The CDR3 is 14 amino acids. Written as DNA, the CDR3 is TGTGCCAGCAGCTTATCGGCTAGAAACTACGAGCAGTACTTC. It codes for CASSLSARNYEQYF.

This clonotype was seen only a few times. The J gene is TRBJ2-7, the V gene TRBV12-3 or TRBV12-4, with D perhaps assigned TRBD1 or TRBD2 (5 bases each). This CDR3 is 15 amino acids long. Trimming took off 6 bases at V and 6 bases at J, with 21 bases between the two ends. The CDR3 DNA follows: TGTGCCAGCAGCCCGACCGGGACCGGGACCCCCGAGCAGTACTTC. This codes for CASSPTGTGTPEQYF.

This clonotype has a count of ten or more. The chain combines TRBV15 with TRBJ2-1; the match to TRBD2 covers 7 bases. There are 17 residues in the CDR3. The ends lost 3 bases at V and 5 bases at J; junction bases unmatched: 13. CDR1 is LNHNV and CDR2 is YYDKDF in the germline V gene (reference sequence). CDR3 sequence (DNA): TGTGCCACCAGCAGCGCACCACTAGCGAAGGGCCACAATGAGCAGTTCTTC. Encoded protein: CATSSAPLAKGHNEQFF.

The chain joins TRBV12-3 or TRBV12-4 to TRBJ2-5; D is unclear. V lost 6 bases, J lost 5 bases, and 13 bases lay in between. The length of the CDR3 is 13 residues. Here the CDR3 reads CASSLGTTETQYF. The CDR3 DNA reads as TGTGCCAGCAGCTTGGGAACCACGGAGACCCAGTACTTC.

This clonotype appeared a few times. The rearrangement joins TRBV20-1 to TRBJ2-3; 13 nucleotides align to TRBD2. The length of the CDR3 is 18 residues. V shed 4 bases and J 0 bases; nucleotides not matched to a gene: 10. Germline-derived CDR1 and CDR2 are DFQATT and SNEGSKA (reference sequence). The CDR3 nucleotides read TGCAGTGCTATAGGACTAGCGGGGGCCGGCTCTAGCACAGATACGCAGTATTTT. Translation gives CSAIGLAGAGSSTDTQYF.

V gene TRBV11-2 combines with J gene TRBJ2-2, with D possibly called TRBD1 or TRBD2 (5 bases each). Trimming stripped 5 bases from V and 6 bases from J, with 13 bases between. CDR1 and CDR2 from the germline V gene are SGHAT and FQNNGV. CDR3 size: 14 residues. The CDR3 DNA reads TGTGCCAGCAGCCCCCTGACGGGGCCCGGGGAGCTGTTTTTT. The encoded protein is CASSPLTGPGELFF.

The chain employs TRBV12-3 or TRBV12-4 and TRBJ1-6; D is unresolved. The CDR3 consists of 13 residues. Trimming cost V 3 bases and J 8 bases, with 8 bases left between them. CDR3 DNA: TGTGCCAGCAGTTTCAGTCCGGATTCACCCCTCCACTTT. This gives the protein CASSFSPDSPLHF.

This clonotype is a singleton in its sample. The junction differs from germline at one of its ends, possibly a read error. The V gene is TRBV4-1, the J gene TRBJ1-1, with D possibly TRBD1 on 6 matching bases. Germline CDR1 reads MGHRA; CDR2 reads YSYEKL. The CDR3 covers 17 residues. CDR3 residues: CASSQGGPGTLNIEAFF. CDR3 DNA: TGCGCCAGCAGCCAAGGTGGCCCCGGGACACTGAACATTGAAGCTTTCTTT.

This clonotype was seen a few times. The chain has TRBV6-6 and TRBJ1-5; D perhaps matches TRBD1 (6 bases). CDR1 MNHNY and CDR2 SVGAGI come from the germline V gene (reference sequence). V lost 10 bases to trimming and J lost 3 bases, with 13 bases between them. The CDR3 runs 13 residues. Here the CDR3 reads CATSRGANQPQHF. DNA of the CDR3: TGTGCCACCTCAAGGGGGGCCAATCAGCCCCAGCATTTT.